This T cell receptor (beta chain) was retrieved from a study of blood T cells in healthy people across ages. Overall study results and limits: Per million T cells, the diversity of TCR beta decreased roughly linearly as age advanced.

Extractions gave at least 5.5 micrograms of total RNA per sample. This clonotype was detected ten times or more. What it binds is not known. With a J-beta primer mix and a sample-barcoded 5' primer, a second PCR ran 7 to 11 cycles. MiXCR, run by TCRdb on the 5' RACE reads, gives a single entry per CDR3 protein. This sample has around 1,500,000 distinct CDR3 sequences, with approximately 38% found just once. V was shortened by 5 bases and J by 2 bases, with 11 bases between the two germline ends. Germline CDR1 and CDR2: MNHEY and SVGAGI. The CDR3 loop spans 14 amino acids. The chain recombines TRBV6-5 with TRBJ2-3; TRBD2 might be the D (6 bases). The TCR originated in a woman younger than 35 in good health. Source material: blood. The CDR3 is CASSRSGLTDTQYF. Here the CDR3 DNA reads TGTGCCAGCAGTCGATCGGGACTCACAGATACGCAGTATTTT.